These 2 T cell receptor beta chains came from one sample sequenced in a study of blood T cell repertoires in COVID-19 (dated by TCRdb to 2019 to 2021). The library was prepared using the immunoSEQ multiplex PCR assay. TCRdb's version of the immuneACCESS table is confined to in-frame rearrangements and falls short of the full clone set. An unresolved V gene accounts for under half of the shortfall where checked; the remainder is of unknown origin. This sample lists hundreds of thousands of clones; approximately 90% were detected once. The ten largest clones represent approximately 0.77% of the sample. The sample taken for sequencing was peripheral blood. These receptors all stem from a man aged 55-75 years with COVID-19, enrolled during active disease.

The chain joins TRBV6-5 to TRBJ1-2, with 8 nucleotides matching TRBD1. Looked up from germline, CDR1 is MNHEY and CDR2 is SVGAGI. V shed 6 bases, J shed 8 bases, and the junction held 14 bases outside the gene matches. The CDR3 length is 15 residues. The CDR3 DNA is TGTGCCAGCAGGGGGACAGGATCCGCCTACGGAGGCTACACCTTC. It yields the protein CASRGTGSAYGGYTF.

The chain has TRBV3-1 (or the pseudogene TRBV3-2) and TRBJ1-1; 8 positions match TRBD1. The CDR3 covers 17 residues. Germline V gives CDR1 LGHDT, CDR2 YNNKEL (reference sequence). With 1 base clipped from V and 0 bases from J, the junction kept 7 bases outside the gene matches. In DNA form, the CDR3 reads TGTGCCAGCAGCCAAGGGGGGGACAGGCTCATGAACACTGAAGCTTTCTTT. Its protein is CASSQGGDRLMNTEAFF.